The rows below give T cell receptor beta chains drawn from one sample of a study of blood T cell repertoires in COVID-19. Repertoires were generated with immunoSEQ multiplex PCR, while TCRdb's copy carries only in-frame clones and drops some. The table shows over 110,000 clones, with about 91% occurring only once. Material: peripheral blood. These TCRs come from a human donor in a cohort sampled during active COVID-19. Each CDR3 is given with its conserved first and last residue. A D gene is named only where the DNA matches it firmly. Size values are once, few and many counts, or a class for expanded clones, and some rows have none.

j_call | d_call | v_call | clone_size | cdr3_aa | cdr3_nt
TRBJ1-4 | TRBD1 | TRBV6-5 | NA | CASSLGQGVNEKLFF | TGTGCCAGCAGCTTAGGACAGGGTGTTAATGAAAAACTGTTTTTT
TRBJ1-1 | TRBD1 | TRBV4-1 | NA | CASSRDRVTEAFF | TGCGCCAGCAGCCGAGACAGGGTCACTGAAGCTTTCTTT
TRBJ1-4 | NA | TRBV5-1 | NA | CASSLEGAGRFEKLFF | TGCGCCAGCAGCTTGGAGGGTGCAGGGAGGTTTGAAAAACTGTTTTTT
TRBJ2-3 | NA | TRBV11-2 | NA | CASSFGGGAGDTQYF | TGTGCCAGCAGCTTTGGTGGGGGGGCCGGAGATACGCAGTATTTT
TRBJ1-2 | NA | TRBV24-1 | NA | CATSEAGRDGYTF | TGTGCCACCAGTGAGGCCGGGAGGGATGGCTACACCTTC
TRBJ2-5 | TRBD2 | TRBV5-1 | NA | CASSQGLPPETQYF | TGCGCCAGCAGCCAGGGACTACCTCCAGAGACCCAGTACTTC
TRBJ1-6 | TRBD1 | TRBV19 | NA | CASSPSTGGGSPLHF | TGTGCCAGTAGCCCCTCGACAGGGGGCGGCTCACCCCTCCACTTT
TRBJ2-1 | NA | TRBV18 | NA | CASSPAGAQFF | TGTGCCAGCTCCCCCGCGGGGGCGCAGTTCTTC
TRBJ1-3 | NA | TRBV15 | NA | CATSTRRSGNTIYF | TGTGCCACCAGCACGCGGCGGTCTGGAAACACCATATATTTT
TRBJ2-2 | NA | TRBV5-6 | NA | CASSPPWGANTGELFF | TGTGCCAGCAGCCCACCTTGGGGGGCGAACACCGGGGAGCTGTTTTTT
TRBJ2-3 | TRBD2 | TRBV24-1 | NA | CATSETGTSGSRTDTQYF | TGTGCCACCAGTGAGACCGGGACTAGCGGGTCTCGCACAGATACGCAGTATTTT
TRBJ2-7 | NA | TRBV7-3 | NA | CASSITGSYEQYF | TGTGCCAGCAGCATTACCGGTTCCTACGAGCAGTACTTC
TRBJ1-6 | TRBD1 | TRBV6-5 | NA | CASSPGQGAGSPLHF | TGTGCCAGCAGTCCGGGACAGGGGGCCGGGTCACCCCTCCACTTT
TRBJ2-1 | NA | TRBV5-1 | few | CASSLSVEQFF | TGCGCCAGCAGCTTGTCAGTTGAGCAGTTCTTC
TRBJ2-7 | NA | TRBV19 | NA | CASSSVGGGAYEQYF | TGTGCCAGTAGTTCAGTAGGAGGGGGCGCATACGAGCAGTACTTC
TRBJ2-7 | TRBD1 | TRBV3-1/TRBV3-2 | NA | CASSPYERTGGGYEQYF | TGTGCCAGCAGCCCCTACGAAAGGACAGGGGGCGGGTACGAGCAGTACTTC
TRBJ1-2 | NA | TRBV19 | NA | CASSPGWTANYGYTF | TGTGCCAGTAGTCCAGGGTGGACGGCTAACTATGGCTACACCTTC
TRBJ2-7 | TRBD1 | TRBV27 | NA | CASSEGQGPYEQYF | TGTGCCAGCAGTGAGGGACAGGGACCCTACGAGCAGTACTTC
TRBJ2-7 | NA | TRBV12-3/TRBV12-4 | NA | CASGGHYEQYF | TGTGCCAGCGGTGGGCACTACGAGCAGTACTTC
TRBJ2-2 | TRBD2 | TRBV27 | NA | CASSLKPGLAGPEVGELFF | TGTGCCAGCAGTTTAAAACCGGGACTAGCGGGGCCAGAGGTCGGGGAGCTGTTTTTT
TRBJ2-5 | TRBD1 | TRBV5-4 | once | CASSFGTAVRETQYF | TGTGCCAGCAGCTTCGGGACAGCCGTCCGGGAGACCCAGTACTTC
TRBJ2-3 | NA | TRBV29-1 | NA | CSVEGQGHVADTQYF | TGCAGCGTTGAAGGGCAGGGTCACGTAGCAGATACGCAGTATTTT
TRBJ1-2 | NA | TRBV7-2 | once | CASSAGETGGYTF | TGTGCCAGCAGCGCAGGGGAGACCGGTGGCTACACCTTC
TRBJ2-1 | NA | TRBV7-9 | NA | CASNGDWPNEQFF | TGTGCCAGCAACGGGGACTGGCCGAATGAGCAGTTCTTC